These T cell receptor beta chains were read from a single sample in a study of early T cells in non-severe SARS-CoV-2 infection. TCRdb called the 5' RACE reads again in MiXCR, with one record for every CDR3 protein. The sample carries fewer than 40,000 distinct CDR3 sequences, 6.3% recorded once. Sequencing used whole blood. The source is an adult who was a healthcare worker with PCR-confirmed SARS-CoV-2 infection or an uninfected control (not recorded which). Each CDR3 is given with its conserved first and last residue. The order of the fields is D gene, J gene, V gene, clone size, CDR3 DNA, CDR3 protein. The D gene is left open where the match is weak. Expanded clones are given a class, and other clones once, few, many or no size at all.

- | TRBJ1-5 | TRBV20-1 | few | TGCAGTGCTAGAGAATCTGGAAATCAGCCCCAGCATTTT | CSARESGNQPQHF
- | TRBJ2-7 | TRBV20-1 | many | TGCAGTGCTAGAGTCGACACCTACGAGCAGTACTTC | CSARVDTYEQYF
- | TRBJ1-5 | TRBV18 | many | TGTGCCAGCCGGAGGGAGAGCAATCAGCCCCAGCATTTT | CASRRESNQPQHF
- | TRBJ2-1 | TRBV27 | - | TGTGCCAGCAGTTTAGCAGATCTGGGTGAGCAGTTCTTC | CASSLADLGEQFF
- | TRBJ2-1 | TRBV6-1 | many | TGTGCCAGCAGTGTGACAGGCTACAATGAGCAGTTCTTC | CASSVTGYNEQFF
- | TRBJ2-2 | TRBV2 | many | TGTGCCAGCAATCAAATCGGGGAGCTGTTTTTT | CASNQIGELFF
- | TRBJ2-7 | TRBV11-2 | - | TGTGCCAGCAGCTTTCGGGCACCTATTGACGAGCAGTACTTC | CASSFRAPIDEQYF
TRBD2 | TRBJ2-7 | TRBV7-9 | few | TGTGCCAGCAGCACGCGGGAGGGCCTTTTATACGAGCAGTACTTC | CASSTREGLLYEQYF
- | TRBJ2-1 | TRBV9 | few | TGTGCCAGCAGCGTCTCCCCGTACAATGAGCAGTTCTTC | CASSVSPYNEQFF
- | TRBJ1-1 | TRBV28 | few | TGTGCCAGCAGTTCCACTGGGGGTCGGACTGAAGCTTTCTTT | CASSSTGGRTEAFF
- | TRBJ2-1 | TRBV5-1 | many | TGCGCCAGCAGGAAAAGGGGGGACTCCTACAATGAGCAGTTCTTC | CASRKRGDSYNEQFF
- | TRBJ1-1 | TRBV28 | many | TGTGCCAGCAGTCCGGTTTTGAACACTGAAGCTTTCTTT | CASSPVLNTEAFF
- | TRBJ1-1 | TRBV4-1 | many | TGCGCCAGCAGCCAAGTTTTGTCAAACACTGAAGCTTTCTTT | CASSQVLSNTEAFF
- | TRBJ2-7 | TRBV28 | few | TGTGCCAGCAGTTTATTCTCGAGCGGGTCCGAGCAGTACTTC | CASSLFSSGSEQYF
- | TRBJ2-2 | TRBV7-8 | many | TGTGCCAGCAGCTTAACCCAGGGCCAGGAGCTGTTTTTT | CASSLTQGQELFF
- | TRBJ1-6 | TRBV2 | few | TGTGCCAGCACCCCAGGGCGGGGACCCCTCCACTTT | CASTPGRGPLHF
- | TRBJ2-3 | TRBV5-5 | many | TGTGCCAGCAGCTTTTCGGTAGCGGCCACAGATACGCAGTATTTT | CASSFSVAATDTQYF
- | TRBJ2-7 | TRBV20-1 | - | TGCAGTGCCGCTACAGGGCCCGAGCAGTACTTC | CSAATGPEQYF
- | TRBJ1-5 | TRBV28 | many | TGTGCCAGCAGTTTAGCCCGGGTGGGGAGCAATCAGCCCCAGCATTTT | CASSLARVGSNQPQHF
- | TRBJ2-7 | TRBV5-1 | - | TGCGCCAGCAGCTTGAAAGGGTACGAGCAGTACTTC | CASSLKGYEQYF
- | TRBJ2-7 | TRBV12-3/TRBV12-4 | medium-sized | TGTGCCAGCAGTTCCAACACCTTCCCCCACTCCTACGAGCAGTACTTC | CASSSNTFPHSYEQYF
TRBD1 | TRBJ1-5 | TRBV28 | few | TGTGCCAGCAGTTTATCTCAGGGGGCAGAACAGCCCCAGCATTTT | CASSLSQGAEQPQHF
- | TRBJ1-5 | TRBV20-1 | many | TGCAGTGCTAGTGGGGATAGCAATCAGCCCCAGCATTTT | CSASGDSNQPQHF